The 19 T cell receptor beta chains presented below share a single source sample, sequenced in a study of T-cell reconstitution after alpha-beta-depleted transplantation in children. Library preparation (for TCRbeta) was performed with unique molecular identifiers. MiXCR was run by TCRdb on the PCR reads, yielding one entry per CDR3 protein. The sample carries a few hundred thousand distinct CDR3 sequences, about 14% recorded once. Sample: PBMCs, taken from the stem cell graft. These receptors all come from a human donor who donated a stem cell graft to a child with Fanconi anemia.

Concerning this clonotype: A read error is possible here, since a much larger clone lies one base away. The rearrangement links TRBV20-1 to TRBJ2-3; a possible D gene is TRBD1 (5 bases). Looked up from germline, CDR1 is DFQATT and CDR2 is SNEGSKA (reference sequence). This CDR3 is built from 15 residues. The ends were cut back, 5 bases at V and 2 bases at J, with 17 bases in the middle. Here the CDR3 reads CSAVWGREITDTQYF. CDR3 bases: TGCAGTGCTGTATGGGGCAGGGAAATCACAGATACGCAGTATTTT.

J is TRBJ2-5 and V is TRBV10-3, with TRBD2 identical over 10 bases. Germline CDR1 reads ENHRY; CDR2 reads SYGVKD. V trimming: 4 bases; J trimming: 3 bases; junction bases outside the gene matches: 11. This CDR3 region has 17 residues. Here the CDR3 DNA reads TGTGCCATCAGTGGAAGGTTGGCTAGCGGGGGAGAAGAGACCCAGTACTTC. Residues: CAISGRLASGGEETQYF.

There are many counts of this clonotype. V usage is TRBV21-1 and J usage is TRBJ2-3; TRBD2 is the table's D call and was not checked against the DNA. TRBV21-1 is listed as a pseudogene. The CDR3 consists of 16 residues. The CDR3 here is CASSKDREFGTDTQYF. The CDR3 DNA reads as TGTGCCAGCAGCAAAGATCGGGAGTTCGGCACAGATACGCAGTATTTT.

In this sample, this clonotype turned up many times. The rearrangement joins TRBV12-3 or TRBV12-4 to TRBJ2-1; 10 positions match TRBD1. J lost 7 bases, V lost 6 bases, and 6 bases had no gene match. The CDR3 is 14 amino acids. For the CDR3, the DNA is TGTGCCAGCAGCGAGGGACAGGGGACGAATGAGCAGTTCTTC. Translation: CASSEGQGTNEQFF.

This clonotype was observed many times. The J gene is TRBJ2-7, the V gene TRBV7-9, with 9 bases fitting TRBD1. This CDR3 comprises 14 residues. CDR1 is SEHNR, CDR2 FQNEAQ, per germline (reference sequence). Unmatched junction bases numbered 3, after V lost 3 bases and J lost 3 bases. The CDR3 region is CASSLGDRVYEQYF. The DNA of the CDR3 is TGTGCCAGCAGCTTGGGGGACAGGGTCTACGAGCAGTACTTC.

The rearrangement joins TRBV6-2 or TRBV6-3 to TRBJ2-7; the D gene is possibly TRBD2 (6 bases). This CDR3 has 13 residues. Germline CDR1 is MNHEY and CDR2 is SVGEGT. The V end was cut by 0 bases, the J end by 3 bases, with 6 bases between. The CDR3 sequence: CASSYSGLYEQYF. The CDR3 bases are TGTGCCAGCAGTTACTCGGGACTCTACGAGCAGTACTTC.

Many counts were recorded for this clonotype. This chain connects TRBV7-9 to TRBJ1-2; no clear D. The CDR3 contains 14 residues. Trimming pared 1 base from V and 1 base from J, leaving 7 bases between. Germline CDR1 SEHNR, CDR2 FQNEAQ (reference sequence). CDR3 region: CASSLVPSNYGYTF. Written as DNA, the CDR3 is TGTGCCAGCAGCTTAGTGCCGAGTAACTATGGCTACACCTTC.

The chain combines TRBV3-1 with TRBJ1-2; no reliable D call. The CDR3 has 14 residues. The ends were cut back, 0 bases at V and 2 bases at J, with 7 bases in the middle. Germline V gene data show CDR1 as LGHDT and CDR2 as YNNKEL (reference sequence). Written as DNA, the CDR3 is TGTGCCAGCAGCCAAGACACAACCAACTATGGCTACACCTTC. Its protein product is CASSQDTTNYGYTF.

This clonotype has more than one count but fewer than ten. The chain carries TRBV9 and TRBJ2-1, with D possibly being TRBD1 or TRBD2 (5 bases each). The germline V gene has CDR1 SGDLS and CDR2 YYNGEE. V dropped 4 bases and J dropped 0 bases, with 20 bases sitting between them. This CDR3 contains 18 residues. The CDR3 DNA reads TGTGCCAGCAGCTCAGAGGTCGGGGCGATGAGCTCCTACAATGAGCAGTTCTTC. Protein: CASSSEVGAMSSYNEQFF. Using reference TRBV9 and TRBJ2-1 for the parts outside the CDR3, the full variable domain is DSGVTQTPKHLITATGQRVTLRCSPRSGDLSVYWYQQSLDQGLQFLIQYYNGEERAKGNILERFSAQQFPDLHSELNLSSLELGDSALYFCASSSEVGAMSSYNEQFFGPGTRLTVL.

The J gene is TRBJ1-1, the V gene TRBV5-5; 7 positions match TRBD1. Germline assignment: CDR1 SGHKS and CDR2 YYEKEE (reference sequence). V lost 0 bases to trimming and J lost 3 bases; unmatched junction nucleotides: 5. The CDR3 extends over 15 amino acids. CDR3 in DNA: TGTGCCAGCAGCTTGGCACAGGGGACCTACACTGAAGCTTTCTTT. The encoded protein is CASSLAQGTYTEAFF. Based on the CDR3 plus reference TRBV5-5 and TRBJ1-1, the full variable domain is DAGVTQSPTHLIKTRGQQVTLRCSPISGHKSVSWYQQVLGQGPQFIFQYYEKEERGRGNFPDRFSARQFPNYSSELNVNALLLGDSALYLCASSLAQGTYTEAFFGQGTRLTVV.

This sequence joins TRBV28 and TRBJ1-1; perhaps TRBD1 as D (6 bases). This CDR3 spans 12 amino acids. Germline V CDR1 and CDR2: MDHEN, SYDVKM. V was pared by 3 bases and J by 6 bases, with 8 bases between. The CDR3 region has the DNA TGTGCCAGCAGTTTGGGACAACCTGAAGCTTTCTTT. It codes for CASSLGQPEAFF.

There are a few counts of this clonotype. CDR3 sequence: CASSFFVTGEETQYF. The CDR3 DNA sequence: TGTGCCAGCAGTTTCTTTGTGACAGGAGAGGAGACCCAGTACTTC. The chain is built from TRBV12-3 or TRBV12-4 and TRBJ2-5, with D maybe TRBD1 (6 bases). The CDR3 consists of 15 residues. V dropped 3 bases and J dropped 5 bases, with 16 bases sitting between them.

The V call is TRBV29-1, the J call TRBJ2-7; 9 bases align to TRBD1. Germline V gives CDR1 SQVTM, CDR2 ANQGSEA. The CDR3 is 15 residues long. With V trimmed by 1 base and J by 6 bases, 10 bases remained unmatched. The CDR3 nucleotides are TGCAGCGTTGAAGTAGGTACAGGGGGCGCGGGCGAGCAGTACTTC. Amino acid sequence: CSVEVGTGGAGEQYF.

The sample holds many counts of this clonotype. The chain joins TRBV28 to TRBJ2-7; 9 nucleotides match TRBD1. Germline loops: CDR1 MDHEN, CDR2 SYDVKM. Germline trimming cut 4 bases from V and 9 bases from J; bases unmatched to any gene: 19. The CDR3 is 17 residues long. The CDR3 DNA follows: TGTGCCAGCAGTTCTACCGGGACAGGGTACTCCGACTTCGCGCAGTACGTC. It encodes CASSSTGTGYSDFAQYV.

The chain employs TRBV27 and TRBJ1-2; D is uncertain. Trimming cost V 5 bases and J 6 bases, with 19 bases left between them. Germline V gene lookup returns CDR1 MNHEY and CDR2 SMNVEV (reference sequence). The CDR3 consists of 15 residues. The CDR3 DNA follows: TGTGCCAGCAGTCTAGGACCATCCTCTGCCGATGGCTACACCTTC. It yields the protein CASSLGPSSADGYTF.

This clonotype has only a few counts. The V call is TRBV5-1, the J call TRBJ2-5; D gene ambiguous. This CDR3 has 12 residues. The V end was cut by 4 bases, the J end by 3 bases, with 7 bases between. CDR1 and CDR2 from the germline V gene are SGHRS and YFSETQ. Here the CDR3 DNA reads TGCGCCAGCAGCAAAAACGAAGAGACCCAGTACTTC. Translated: CASSKNEETQYF.

The rearrangement links TRBV5-6 to TRBJ2-2; a possible D gene is TRBD2 (5 bases). The CDR3 length is 16 residues. Trimming removed 1 base from V and 4 bases from J, with 14 bases in between. CDR1 is SGHDT and CDR2 is YYEEEE in the germline V gene. The CDR3 bases are TGTGCCAGCAGCTTGCGGATACTAGTGGCCACCGGGGAGCTGTTTTTT. Translation: CASSLRILVATGELFF.

This clonotype was detected many times. The chain links TRBV4-3 to TRBJ2-5; 7 bases are shared with TRBD2. The CDR3 extends over 18 amino acids. Germline-derived CDR1 and CDR2 are LGHNA and YSLEER. V was pared by 3 bases and J by 2 bases, with 15 bases of the junction left unmatched. This chain's CDR3 is CASSHDSSGVSPQETQYF. The CDR3, as DNA: TGCGCCAGCAGCCACGACTCTAGCGGAGTAAGCCCTCAAGAGACCCAGTACTTC.

Ten or more counts support this clonotype. This chain connects TRBV7-6 to TRBJ1-1; possible D gene TRBD1, 5 bases. The germline V and J ends were trimmed by 6 bases and 5 bases, with 28 bases remaining between them. There are 18 residues in the CDR3. Germline-derived CDR1 and CDR2 are SGHVS and FNYEAQ. The CDR3 protein is CASSKRESGRLEETEAFF. For the CDR3, the DNA is TGTGCCAGCAGTAAAAGGGAGTCAGGGAGATTGGAAGAAACTGAAGCTTTCTTT. The full variable domain, with the rest looked up from reference TRBV7-6 and TRBJ1-1, is GAGVSQSPRYKVTKRGQDVALRCDPISGHVSLYWYRQALGQGPEFLTYFNYEAQQDKSGLPNDRFSAERPEGSISTLTIQRTEQRDSAMYRCASSKRESGRLEETEAFFGQGTRLTVV.